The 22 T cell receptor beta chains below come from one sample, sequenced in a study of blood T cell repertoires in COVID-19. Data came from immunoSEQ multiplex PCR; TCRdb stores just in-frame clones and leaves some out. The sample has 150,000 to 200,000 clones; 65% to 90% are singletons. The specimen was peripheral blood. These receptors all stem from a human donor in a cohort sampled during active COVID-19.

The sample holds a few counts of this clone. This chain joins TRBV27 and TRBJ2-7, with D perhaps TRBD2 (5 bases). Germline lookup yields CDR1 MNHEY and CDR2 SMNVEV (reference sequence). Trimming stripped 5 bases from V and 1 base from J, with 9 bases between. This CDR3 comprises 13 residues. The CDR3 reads CASSHGESYEQYF. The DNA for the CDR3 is TGTGCCAGCAGTCACGGGGAATCCTACGAGCAGTACTTC.

CDR3 region: CASSQDRGGYEQYF. In DNA, the CDR3 is TGTGCCAGCAGCCAGGACAGGGGGGGCTACGAGCAGTACTTC. The chain is built from TRBV4-2 and TRBJ2-7, with 10 nucleotides matching TRBD1. The length of the CDR3 is 14 residues. The germline gives CDR1 LGHNA, CDR2 YNFKEQ. With 3 bases clipped from V and 3 bases from J, the junction kept 2 bases outside the gene matches.

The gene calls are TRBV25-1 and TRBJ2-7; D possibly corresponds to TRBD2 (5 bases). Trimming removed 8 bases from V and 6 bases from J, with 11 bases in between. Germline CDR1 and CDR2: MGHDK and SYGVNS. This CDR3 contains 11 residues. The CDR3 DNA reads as TGTGCCAGCGGTACTAGAAGCGAGCAGTACTTC. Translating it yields CASGTRSEQYF.

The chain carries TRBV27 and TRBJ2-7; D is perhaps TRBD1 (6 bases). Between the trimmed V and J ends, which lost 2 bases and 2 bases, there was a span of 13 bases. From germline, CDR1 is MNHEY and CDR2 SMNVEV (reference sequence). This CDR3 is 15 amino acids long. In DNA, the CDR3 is TGTGCCAGCAGTTTAGGGGGCCAGGGTCCCTACGAGCAGTACTTC. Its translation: CASSLGGQGPYEQYF.

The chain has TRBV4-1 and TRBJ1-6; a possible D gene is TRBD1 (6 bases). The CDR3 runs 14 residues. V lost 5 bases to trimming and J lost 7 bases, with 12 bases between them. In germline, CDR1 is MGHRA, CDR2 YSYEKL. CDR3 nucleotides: TGCGCCAGCAGCAGGGACAACAAGAATTCACCCCTCCACTTT. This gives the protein CASSRDNKNSPLHF.

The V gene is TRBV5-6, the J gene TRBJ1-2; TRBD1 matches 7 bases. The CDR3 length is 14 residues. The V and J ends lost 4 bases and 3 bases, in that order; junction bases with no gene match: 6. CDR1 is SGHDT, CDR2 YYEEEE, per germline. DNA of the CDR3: TGTGCCAGCAGCCCGGGACAGACCTACTATGGCTACACCTTC. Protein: CASSPGQTYYGYTF.

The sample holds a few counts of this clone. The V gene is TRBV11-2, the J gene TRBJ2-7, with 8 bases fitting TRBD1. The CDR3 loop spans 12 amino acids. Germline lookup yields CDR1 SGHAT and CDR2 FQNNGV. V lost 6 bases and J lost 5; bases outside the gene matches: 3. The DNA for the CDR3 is TGTGCCAGCAGGCGACAGGGGAACGAGCAGTACTTC. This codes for CASRRQGNEQYF.

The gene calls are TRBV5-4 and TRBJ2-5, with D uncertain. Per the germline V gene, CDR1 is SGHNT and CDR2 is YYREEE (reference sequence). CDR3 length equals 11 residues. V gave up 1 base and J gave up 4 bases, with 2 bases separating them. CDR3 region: CASSLRETQYF. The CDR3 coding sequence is TGTGCCAGCAGCTTGCGAGAGACCCAGTACTTC.

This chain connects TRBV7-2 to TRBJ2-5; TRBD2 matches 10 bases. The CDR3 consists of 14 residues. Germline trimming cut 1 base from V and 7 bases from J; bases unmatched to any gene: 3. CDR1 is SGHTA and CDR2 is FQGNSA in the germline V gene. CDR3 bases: TGTGCCAGCAGCTTAGGAAGCGGGGGGGGGACCCAGTACTTC. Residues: CASSLGSGGGTQYF.

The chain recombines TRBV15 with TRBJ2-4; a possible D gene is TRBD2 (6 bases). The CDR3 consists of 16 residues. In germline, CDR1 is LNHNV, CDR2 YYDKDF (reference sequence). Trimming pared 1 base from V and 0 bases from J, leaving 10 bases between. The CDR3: CATSRGGERAKNIQYF. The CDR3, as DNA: TGTGCCACCAGCAGAGGGGGGGAACGAGCCAAAAACATTCAGTACTTC.

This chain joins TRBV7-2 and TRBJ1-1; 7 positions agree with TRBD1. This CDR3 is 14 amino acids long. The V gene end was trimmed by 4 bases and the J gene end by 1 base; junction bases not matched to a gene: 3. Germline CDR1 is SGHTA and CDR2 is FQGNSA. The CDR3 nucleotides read TGTGCCAGCAGCTGGGGGACAGCGAACACTGAAGCTTTCTTT. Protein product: CASSWGTANTEAFF.

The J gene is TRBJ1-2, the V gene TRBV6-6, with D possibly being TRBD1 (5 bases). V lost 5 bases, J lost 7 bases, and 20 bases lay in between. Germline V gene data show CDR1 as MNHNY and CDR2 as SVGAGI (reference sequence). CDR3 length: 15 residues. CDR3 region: CASSPRDSGRGGYTF. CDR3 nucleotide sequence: TGTGCCAGCAGTCCCCGGGACTCCGGGCGAGGTGGCTACACCTTC.

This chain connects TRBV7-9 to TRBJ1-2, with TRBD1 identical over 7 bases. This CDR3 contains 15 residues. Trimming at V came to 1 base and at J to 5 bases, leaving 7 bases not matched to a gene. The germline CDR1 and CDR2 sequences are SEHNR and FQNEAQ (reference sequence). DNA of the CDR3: TGTGCCAGCAGCTTAGAGGATGGGACAGAATATGGCTACACCTTC. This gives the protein CASSLEDGTEYGYTF.

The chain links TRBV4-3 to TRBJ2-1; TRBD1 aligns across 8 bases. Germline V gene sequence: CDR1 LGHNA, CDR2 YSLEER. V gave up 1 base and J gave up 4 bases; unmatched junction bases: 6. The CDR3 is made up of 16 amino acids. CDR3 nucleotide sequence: TGCGCCAGCAGCCAAGGTCACAGGGGGTTTTACAATGAGCAGTTCTTC. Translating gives CASSQGHRGFYNEQFF.

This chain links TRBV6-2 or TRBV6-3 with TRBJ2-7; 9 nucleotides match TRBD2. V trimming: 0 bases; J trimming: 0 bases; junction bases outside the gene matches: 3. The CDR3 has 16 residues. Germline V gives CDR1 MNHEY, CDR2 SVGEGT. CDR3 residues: CASSYSLAGVSYEQYF. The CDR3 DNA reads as TGTGCCAGCAGTTACTCACTAGCGGGTGTCTCCTACGAGCAGTACTTC.

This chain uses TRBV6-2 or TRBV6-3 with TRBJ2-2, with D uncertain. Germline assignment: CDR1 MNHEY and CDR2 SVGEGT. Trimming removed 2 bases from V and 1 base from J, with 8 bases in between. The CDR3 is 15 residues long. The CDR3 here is CASSYDWKNTGELFF. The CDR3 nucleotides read TGTGCCAGCAGTTACGACTGGAAGAACACCGGGGAGCTGTTTTTT.

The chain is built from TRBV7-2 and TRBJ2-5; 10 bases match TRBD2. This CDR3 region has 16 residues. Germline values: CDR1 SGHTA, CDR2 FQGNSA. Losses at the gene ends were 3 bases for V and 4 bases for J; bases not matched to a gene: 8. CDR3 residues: CASSFSGRAAIETQYF. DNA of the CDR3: TGTGCCAGCAGCTTCAGCGGGAGGGCAGCGATAGAGACCCAGTACTTC.

The CDR3 reads CATNSGGGNTDTQYF. The CDR3 nucleotides are TGTGCCACCAATTCGGGTGGGGGGAACACAGATACGCAGTATTTT. The chain recombines TRBV6-5 with TRBJ2-3, with D possibly TRBD2 on 6 matching bases. V was cut by 10 bases and J by 2 bases, with 19 bases left in between. CDR3 size: 15 residues. Germline values: CDR1 MNHEY, CDR2 SVGAGI.

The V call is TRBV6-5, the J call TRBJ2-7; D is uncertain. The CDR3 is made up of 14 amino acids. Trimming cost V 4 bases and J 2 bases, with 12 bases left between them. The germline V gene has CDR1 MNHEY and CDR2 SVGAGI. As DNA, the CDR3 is TGTGCCAGCAGTTCCGGAAGCGCAGCCTACGAGCAGTACTTC. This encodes CASSSGSAAYEQYF.

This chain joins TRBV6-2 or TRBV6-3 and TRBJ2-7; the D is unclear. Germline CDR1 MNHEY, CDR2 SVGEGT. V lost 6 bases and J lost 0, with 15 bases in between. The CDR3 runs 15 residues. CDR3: CASSRQAISSYEQYF. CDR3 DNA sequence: TGTGCCAGCAGCCGCCAGGCGATCTCCTCCTACGAGCAGTACTTC.

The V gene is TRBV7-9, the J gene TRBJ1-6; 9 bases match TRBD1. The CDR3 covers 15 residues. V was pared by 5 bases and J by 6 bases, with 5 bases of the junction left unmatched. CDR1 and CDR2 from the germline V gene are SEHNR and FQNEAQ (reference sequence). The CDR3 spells CASSSRQGGNSPLHF. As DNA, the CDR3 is TGTGCCAGCAGCAGTCGACAGGGGGGTAATTCACCCCTCCACTTT.

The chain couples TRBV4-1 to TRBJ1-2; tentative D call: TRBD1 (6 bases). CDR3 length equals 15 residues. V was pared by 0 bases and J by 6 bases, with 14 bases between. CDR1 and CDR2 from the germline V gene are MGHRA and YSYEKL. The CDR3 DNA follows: TGCGCCAGCAGCCAAGAATCCAAGGACAGCCATGGCTACACCTTC. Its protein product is CASSQESKDSHGYTF.